The sequence of this TCR beta chain was determined in a study of blood T cell repertoires in COVID-19. In the study overall: There were acute and convalescent COVID-19 samples, and they came from the United States, Italy and Spain.

The table came from immunoSEQ multiplex PCR; TCRdb's copy has only in-frame clones and leaves some out. The data show about 150,000 clones, approximately 80% seen once. The source material was peripheral blood. This clonotype originated in a woman in her fifties or sixties with acute or convalescent COVID-19.

The CDR3 reads CASSVGQGFDYGYTF. The CDR3 DNA follows: TGTGCCAGCAGCGTAGGACAGGGGTTCGACTATGGCTACACCTTC. This rearrangement joins TRBV9 to TRBJ1-2; 8 bases map to TRBD1. With V trimmed by 0 bases and J by 3 bases, 4 bases remained unmatched. Germline lookup yields CDR1 SGDLS and CDR2 YYNGEE. CDR3 length: 15 residues.